This TCR beta chain was recorded in a study of blood T cell repertoires in COVID-19. The junction had 8 bases not matched to a gene; V was cut back by 0 bases and J by 4 bases. The length of the CDR3 is 16 residues. In germline, CDR1 is SQVTM, CDR2 ANQGSEA. Original methodology: Using reference gene primer amplification, nucleated cell counts were estimated. Assay used: immunoSEQ multiplex PCR; TCRdb lists only in-frame clones, some missing. V, J and clone size are those of that table, while D and trimming were read from the DNA. Counted here are more than 150,000 clones, about 80% occurring once; the ten biggest clones make up approximately 7.3%.

J is TRBJ1-3 and V is TRBV29-1; 8 bases line up with TRBD1. Material: peripheral blood. The sequence came from a human donor in a cohort sampled during active COVID-19. The CDR3 DNA is TGCAGCGTTGAAGAGAGGAAGACAGGGGTCGGAAACACCATATATTTT. Residues: CSVEERKTGVGNTIYF.